The subject of this entry is one TCR beta chain. Its specificity is not known. These data belong to a study of cytomegalovirus exposure and HLA in healthy donors. Whole-study results and caveats: In terms of immune exposure information, only CMV serostatus was available.

PCR amplification relied on 60 Vbeta primers (plus 13 Jbeta primers). Repertoires were generated with immunoSEQ multiplex PCR, while TCRdb's copy carries only in-frame clones and drops some. There are some 56,000 clones in the sample; almost 85% occur only once, and 2.9% lies in the top ten. Germline V gene data show CDR1 as MNHEY and CDR2 as SMNVEV (reference sequence). The V and J ends lost 5 bases and 5 bases respectively, with 21 bases between them. This CDR3 is built from 16 residues. The TCR originated in a man aged 50-60 years in good health and CMV-seronegative. The sequenced sample consisted of PBMCs. The chain recombines TRBV27 with TRBJ2-5, with D perhaps TRBD2 (6 bases). For the CDR3, the DNA is TGTGCCAGCAGTACAAAGCGGGCCTTCGGTGGTGAGACCCAGTACTTC. Translating gives CASSTKRAFGGETQYF.